This paragraph covers one T cell receptor (beta chain) sequence. This clonotype was picked up a small number of times. The specificity of this receptor is unknown. No quality values exist for individual bases; no much larger clone is one base distant. Using a mixed TRB-A/B primer pool, multiplex touch-down PCR amplified rearranged TRB sequences covering the V, D and J segments. Illumina adapters and sample indices were added to the amplicons in two consecutive PCR reactions performed with Phusion HS II polymerase. Amplicons were gel-purified with the NucleoSpin Gel and PCR Clean-up kit, then checked with Qubit and an Agilent 2100 Bioanalyzer. Sequencing of the libraries was done on an Illumina MiSeq with paired-end, single-indexed 600-cycle runs. For the original study's pipeline: TRB sequences were processed with MiXCR versions 2.12 and 3.0.5. Each unique CDR3 nucleotide sequence was counted as one clone, and only productive sequences with at least two reads were retained. Repertoire metrics included Shannon diversity, evenness, clonality (one minus evenness), and alpha-parameterized diversity profiles from alpha 0 to 5. The IGoR algorithm was used to calculate generation probabilities of clones in the paired pre- and post-chemotherapy samples. TCRdb reprocessing: public reads trimmed at Q25 with fastp, clones called with MiXCR, in-frame beta chains kept. One record per CDR3 amino acid sequence lists the most common genes and DNA. The V and J calls, along with clone size, are taken from TCRdb and not from the paper's own processing. Here the sample has about 19,000 distinct CDR3 sequences; roughly 37% occur a single time. Over 15% of the sample belongs to the ten largest clones.

The sample is drawn from a study of T cell repertoires in aging, cancer and after chemotherapy (dated by TCRdb to between 2019 and 2020). Context from the whole study: Donors were distributed across six age groups ranging from 30 or younger to 70 or older, with at least three individuals included per group. In the solid tumor group, the paired samples taken before and after chemotherapy came from patients with brain tumors (glioblastoma) who were receiving therapy based on temozolomide. In total, the full dataset held approximately 8.4 million TCR reads. Peripheral blood TCR beta repertoires from healthy donors and cancer patients were profiled to examine immunoaging and T cell reconstitution after chemotherapy. Alongside fewer than 100 healthy donors serving as a reference group, the cohort included approximately 220 cancer patients, of whom some 94 had hematological cancers and some 130 had solid cancers.

CDR1 and CDR2 (LNHDA, SQIVND) derive from the germline V gene (reference sequence). Unmatched junction bases come to 11, with V trimmed by 3 bases and J by 8 bases. The CDR3 starts with the cysteine, ends with the phenylalanine, and has 15 residues. The entry retains the CDR3 DNA only, 45 bases that are in frame from base 1. TCR beta rearrangements were amplified from genomic DNA extracted from peripheral blood rather than from sorted cells or RNA. Results and caveats for the whole study, not just this receptor: In healthy donors, the decline in TCR diversity with age was mainly due to loss of richness, whereas in cancer patients loss of evenness also played a role. In both cancer cohorts, the median generation probability rose over the chemotherapy interval, which suggests that the repertoire was reconstituted through rebound thymic output. Compared with age-matched healthy donors, untreated patients with hematological or solid cancers had significantly lower TCR diversity and higher clonality in blood. According to the authors, the repertoire data do not allow conclusions to be drawn about immunological memory after chemotherapy.

This receptor chain uses TRBV19 and TRBJ1-2; the central 8 bases match TRBD1. The sequenced material came from blood. The TCR comes from a human donor with a solid tumor. The DNA sequence follows: TGTGCCAGTAGTATCAGGCGGACAGGGTTGGAGGGCTACACCTTC. Its protein reads: CASSIRRTGLEGYTF.